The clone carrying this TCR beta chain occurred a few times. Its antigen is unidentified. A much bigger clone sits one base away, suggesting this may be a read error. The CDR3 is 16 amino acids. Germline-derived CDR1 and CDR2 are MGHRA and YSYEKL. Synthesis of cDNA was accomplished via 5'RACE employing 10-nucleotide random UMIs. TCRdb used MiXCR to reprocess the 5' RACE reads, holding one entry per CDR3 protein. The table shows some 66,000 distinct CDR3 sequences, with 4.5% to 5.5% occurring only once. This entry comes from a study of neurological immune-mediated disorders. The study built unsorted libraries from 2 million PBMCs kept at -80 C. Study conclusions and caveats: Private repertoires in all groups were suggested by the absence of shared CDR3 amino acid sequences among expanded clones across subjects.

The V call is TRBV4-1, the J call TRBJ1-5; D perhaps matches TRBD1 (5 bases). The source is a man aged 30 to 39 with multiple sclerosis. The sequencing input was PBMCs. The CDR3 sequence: CASSHPQGSSNQPQNF. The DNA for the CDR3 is TGCGCCAGCAGCCATCCTCAGGGATCGAGCAATCAGCCCCAGAATTTT.